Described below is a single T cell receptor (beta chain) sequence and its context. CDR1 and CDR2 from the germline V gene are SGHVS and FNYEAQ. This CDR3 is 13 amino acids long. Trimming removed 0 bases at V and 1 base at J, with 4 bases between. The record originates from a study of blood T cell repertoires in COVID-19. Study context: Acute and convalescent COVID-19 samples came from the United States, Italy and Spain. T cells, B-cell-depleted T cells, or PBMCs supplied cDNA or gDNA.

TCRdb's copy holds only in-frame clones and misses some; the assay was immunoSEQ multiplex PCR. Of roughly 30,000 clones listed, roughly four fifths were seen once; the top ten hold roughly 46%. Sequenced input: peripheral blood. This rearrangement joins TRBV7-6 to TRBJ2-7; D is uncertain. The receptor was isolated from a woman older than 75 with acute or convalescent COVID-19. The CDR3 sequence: CASSLAESYEQYF. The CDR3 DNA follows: TGTGCCAGCAGCTTAGCAGAGTCCTACGAGCAGTACTTC.